This TCR beta chain was retrieved from a study of T-cell memory formation after mild COVID-19. At least ten counts were recorded for this clonotype. TCRdb independently ran MiXCR on the 5' RACE reads; one entry per CDR3 protein. The sample yields about 560,000 distinct CDR3 sequences, approximately 15% seen once. The germline gives CDR1 MGHRA, CDR2 YSYEKL. The CDR3 loop spans 16 amino acids. Deletions cut 0 bases from V and 3 bases from J, with 12 bases between. The source of this sequence is an adult woman who had mild COVID-19 (a few samples of this study predate the infection). Cell type and time point are not known. Material for sequencing was PBMCs or a T cell subset sorted from them (not recorded which). The genes are TRBV4-1 and TRBJ2-1; D assignment may be TRBD1 or TRBD2 (5 bases each). The CDR3 sequence is CASSQDSLRGYNEQFF. CDR3 bases: TGCGCCAGCAGCCAAGATTCCTTGAGGGGCTACAATGAGCAGTTCTTC.